The T cell receptor beta chain under discussion was sequenced for a study of immune heterogeneity within non-small cell lung tumors. Multiplex PCR (32 V and 13 J primers) was used to amplify the TCR beta CDR3. TCRdb itself ran the multiplex PCR reads through MiXCR, one entry per CDR3 protein. The sample consists of more than 9,000 distinct CDR3 sequences, 25% to 35% of them appearing once. This clonotype appeared many times. V lost 10 bases to trimming and J lost 1 base; unmatched junction nucleotides: 4. The CDR3 loop spans 14 amino acids. Germline V CDR1 and CDR2: ENHRY, SYGVKD. The authors used around 640 ng of bulk tumor genomic DNA per sample as template. Several spatially distant biopsies were obtained per primary tumor intraoperatively. The study enrolled patients with untreated, newly diagnosed non-small cell lung cancer who underwent curative surgery.

The receptor was derived from a woman aged 55-70 years with non-small cell lung cancer. The rearrangement joins TRBV10-3 to TRBJ1-4, with TRBD1 matching over 9 bases. The sequencing sample was made of lung tumor tissue. For the CDR3, the DNA is TGTGCCACCGGGACAGGGCAAACTAATGAAAAACTGTTTTTT. This codes for CATGTGQTNEKLFF.